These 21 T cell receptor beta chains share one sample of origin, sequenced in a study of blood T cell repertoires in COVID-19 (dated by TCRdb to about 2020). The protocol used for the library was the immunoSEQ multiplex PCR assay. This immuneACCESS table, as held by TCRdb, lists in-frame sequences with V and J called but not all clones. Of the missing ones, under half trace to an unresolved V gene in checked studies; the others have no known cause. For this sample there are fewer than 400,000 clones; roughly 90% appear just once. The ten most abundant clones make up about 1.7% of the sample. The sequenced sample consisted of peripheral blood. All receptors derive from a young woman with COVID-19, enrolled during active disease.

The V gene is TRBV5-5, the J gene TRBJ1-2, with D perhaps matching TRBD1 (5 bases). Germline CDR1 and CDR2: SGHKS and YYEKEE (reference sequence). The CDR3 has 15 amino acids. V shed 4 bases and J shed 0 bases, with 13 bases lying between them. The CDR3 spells CASSTPGPSNYGYTF. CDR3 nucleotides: TGTGCCAGCAGCACTCCAGGGCCCTCTAACTATGGCTACACCTTC.

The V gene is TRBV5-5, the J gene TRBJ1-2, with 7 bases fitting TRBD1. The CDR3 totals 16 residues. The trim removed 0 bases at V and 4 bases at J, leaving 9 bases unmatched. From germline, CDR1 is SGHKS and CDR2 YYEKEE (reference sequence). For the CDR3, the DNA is TGTGCCAGCAGCTTGGCGCCGGGACAGCGTTTCTATGGCTACACCTTC. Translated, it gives CASSLAPGQRFYGYTF.

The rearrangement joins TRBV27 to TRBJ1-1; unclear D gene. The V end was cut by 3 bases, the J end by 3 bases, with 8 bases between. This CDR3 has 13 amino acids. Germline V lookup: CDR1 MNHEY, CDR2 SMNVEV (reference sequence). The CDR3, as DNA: TGTGCCAGCAGTTTGAATAGCTACACTGAAGCTTTCTTT. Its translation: CASSLNSYTEAFF.

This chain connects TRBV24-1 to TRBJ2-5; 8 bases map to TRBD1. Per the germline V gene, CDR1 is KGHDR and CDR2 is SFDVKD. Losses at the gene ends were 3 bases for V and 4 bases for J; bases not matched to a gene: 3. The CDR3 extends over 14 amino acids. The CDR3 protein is CATSDGTGRETQYF. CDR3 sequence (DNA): TGTGCCACCAGTGATGGGACAGGTCGAGAGACCCAGTACTTC.

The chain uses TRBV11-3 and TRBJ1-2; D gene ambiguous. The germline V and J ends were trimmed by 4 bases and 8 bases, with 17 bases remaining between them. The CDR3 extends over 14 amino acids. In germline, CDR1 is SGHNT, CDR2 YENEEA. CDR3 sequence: CASSYRTPAWGYTF. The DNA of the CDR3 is TGTGCCAGCAGCTATCGGACTCCTGCTTGGGGCTACACCTTC.

The CDR3 DNA reads TGCGCCAGCAGCTCCACCTCCAGCTCCTACGAGCAGTACTTC. Translation gives CASSSTSSSYEQYF. The chain couples TRBV5-1 to TRBJ2-7; the D is unclear. This CDR3 is built from 14 residues. Germline-derived CDR1 and CDR2 are SGHRS and YFSETQ. V lost 3 bases, J lost 0 bases, and 10 bases lay in between.

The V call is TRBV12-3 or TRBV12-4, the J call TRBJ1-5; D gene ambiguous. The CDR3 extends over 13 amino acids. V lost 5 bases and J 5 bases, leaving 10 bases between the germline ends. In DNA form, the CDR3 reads TGTGCCAGCAGTCCATCGCGGGATCAGCCCCAGCATTTT. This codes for CASSPSRDQPQHF.

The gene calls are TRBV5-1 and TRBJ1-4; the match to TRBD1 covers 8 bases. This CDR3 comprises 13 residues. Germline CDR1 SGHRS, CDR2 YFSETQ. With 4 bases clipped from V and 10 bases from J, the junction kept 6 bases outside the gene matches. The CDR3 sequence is CASSRRGLGKLFF. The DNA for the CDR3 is TGCGCCAGCAGCCGCAGGGGGCTTGGAAAACTGTTTTTT.

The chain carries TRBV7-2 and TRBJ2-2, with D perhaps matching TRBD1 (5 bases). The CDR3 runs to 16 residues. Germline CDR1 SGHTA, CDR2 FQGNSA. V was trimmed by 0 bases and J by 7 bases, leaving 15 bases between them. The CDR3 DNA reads TGTGCCAGCAGCTTAGCGCCAGCAAGGCAGGGCGGGGAGCTGTTTTTT. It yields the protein CASSLAPARQGGELFF.

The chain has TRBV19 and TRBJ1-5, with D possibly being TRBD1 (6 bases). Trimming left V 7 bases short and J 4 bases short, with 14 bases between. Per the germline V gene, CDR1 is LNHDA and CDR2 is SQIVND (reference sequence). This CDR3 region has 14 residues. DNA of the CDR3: TGTGCCAGTAAGATCACAGGGACGAATCAGCCCCAGCATTTT. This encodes CASKITGTNQPQHF.

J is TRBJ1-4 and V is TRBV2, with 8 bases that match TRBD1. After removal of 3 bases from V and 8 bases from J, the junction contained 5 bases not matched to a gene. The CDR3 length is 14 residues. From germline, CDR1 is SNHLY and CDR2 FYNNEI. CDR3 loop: CASSDGQGREKLFF. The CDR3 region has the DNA TGTGCCAGCAGTGATGGACAGGGTCGCGAAAAACTGTTTTTT. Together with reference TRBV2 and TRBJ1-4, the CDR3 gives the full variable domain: EPEVTQTPSHQVTQMGQEVILRCVPISNHLYFYWYRQILGQKVEFLVSFYNNEISEKSEIFDDQFSVERPDGSNFTLKIRSTKLEDSAMYFCASSDGQGREKLFFGSGTQLSVL.

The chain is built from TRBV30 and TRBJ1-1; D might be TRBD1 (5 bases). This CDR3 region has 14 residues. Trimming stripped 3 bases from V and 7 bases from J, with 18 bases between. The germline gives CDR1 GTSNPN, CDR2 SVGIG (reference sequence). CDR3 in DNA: TGTGCCTGGAGCCCCTCCTCGGTGGGGCATGAAGCTTTCTTT. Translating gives CAWSPSSVGHEAFF.

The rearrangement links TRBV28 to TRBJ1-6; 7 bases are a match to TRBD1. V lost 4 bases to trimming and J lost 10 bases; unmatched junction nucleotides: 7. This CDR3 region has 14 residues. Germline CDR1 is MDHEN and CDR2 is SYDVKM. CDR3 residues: CASSSWTGSSPLHF. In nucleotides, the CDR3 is TGTGCCAGCAGTTCGTGGACAGGATCATCACCCCTCCACTTT.

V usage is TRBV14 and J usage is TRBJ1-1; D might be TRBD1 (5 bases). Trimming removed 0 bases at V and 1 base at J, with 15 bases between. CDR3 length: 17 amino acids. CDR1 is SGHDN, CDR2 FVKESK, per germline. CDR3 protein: CASSQDRYRGGNTEAFF. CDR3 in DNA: TGTGCCAGCAGCCAAGACCGGTATAGGGGTGGGAACACTGAAGCTTTCTTT.

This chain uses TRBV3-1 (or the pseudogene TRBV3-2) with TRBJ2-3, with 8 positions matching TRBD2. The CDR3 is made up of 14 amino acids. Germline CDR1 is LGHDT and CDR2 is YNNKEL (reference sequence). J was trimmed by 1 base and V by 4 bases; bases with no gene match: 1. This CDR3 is CASSRRGGTDTQYF. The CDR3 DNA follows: TGTGCCAGCAGCCGGCGGGGGGGCACAGATACGCAGTATTTT.

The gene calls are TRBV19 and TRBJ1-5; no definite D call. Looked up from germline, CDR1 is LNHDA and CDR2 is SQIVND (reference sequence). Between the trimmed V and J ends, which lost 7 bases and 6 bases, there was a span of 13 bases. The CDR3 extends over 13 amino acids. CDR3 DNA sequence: TGTGCCAGTATCGCGGCGCACGGTCAGCCCCAGCATTTT. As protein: CASIAAHGQPQHF. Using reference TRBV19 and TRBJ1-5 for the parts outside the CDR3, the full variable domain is DGGITQSPKYLFRKEGQNVTLSCEQNLNHDAMYWYRQDPGQGLRLIYYSQIVNDFQKGDIAEGYSVSREKKESFPLTVTSAQKNPTAFYLCASIAAHGQPQHFGDGTRLSIL.

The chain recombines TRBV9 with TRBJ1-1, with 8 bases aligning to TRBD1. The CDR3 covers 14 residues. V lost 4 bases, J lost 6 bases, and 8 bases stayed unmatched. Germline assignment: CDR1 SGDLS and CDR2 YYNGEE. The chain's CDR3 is CASSSWTGQAEAFF. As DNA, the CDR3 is TGTGCCAGCAGCTCGTGGACAGGGCAGGCTGAAGCTTTCTTT.

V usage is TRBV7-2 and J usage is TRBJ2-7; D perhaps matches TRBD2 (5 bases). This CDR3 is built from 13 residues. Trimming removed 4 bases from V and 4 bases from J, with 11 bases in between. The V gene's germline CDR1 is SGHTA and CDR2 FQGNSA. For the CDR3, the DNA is TGTGCCAGCAGCTCGGGAAGGGAGTACGAGCAGTACTTC. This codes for CASSSGREYEQYF.

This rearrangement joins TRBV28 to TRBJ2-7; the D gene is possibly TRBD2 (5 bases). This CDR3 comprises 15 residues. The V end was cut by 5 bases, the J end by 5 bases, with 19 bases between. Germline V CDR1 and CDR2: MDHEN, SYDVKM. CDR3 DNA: TGTGCCAGCAGTGTCCTACGGGGTAGAGGGAACGAGCAGTACTTC. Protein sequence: CASSVLRGRGNEQYF.

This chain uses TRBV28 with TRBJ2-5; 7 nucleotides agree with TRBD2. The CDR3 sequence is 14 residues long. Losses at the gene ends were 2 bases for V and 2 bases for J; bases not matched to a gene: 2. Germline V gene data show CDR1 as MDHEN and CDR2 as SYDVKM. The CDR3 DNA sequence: TGTGCCAGCAGTTTACGAGCGGGGCAAGAGACCCAGTACTTC. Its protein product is CASSLRAGQETQYF.

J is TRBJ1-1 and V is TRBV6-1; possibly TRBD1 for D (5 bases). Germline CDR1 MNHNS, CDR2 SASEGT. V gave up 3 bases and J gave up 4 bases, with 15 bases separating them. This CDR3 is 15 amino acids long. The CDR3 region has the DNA TGTGCCAGCAGTGAGACCCCAGGGATTCGCACTGAAGCTTTCTTT. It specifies CASSETPGIRTEAFF.